This T cell receptor (beta chain) appears in the sequencing data of a study of shared clonotypes between healthy human individuals. Every immunoSEQ plate was one replicate of a subset's evenly spread DNA. Profiled with immunoSEQ multiplex PCR; TCRdb holds only in-frame clones, not every one. The top ten clones hold over 1% of a sample with about 1.4 million clones, roughly 96% of them seen once. The CDR3 contains 14 residues. V was pared by 0 bases and J by 7 bases, with 11 bases between. Germline V gives CDR1 SGHRS, CDR2 YFSETQ. The TCR comes from a man younger than 40 in good health. Input material: naive CD4+ T cells sorted from blood. The subset denotes: CD45RA+ positively selected. The chain is built from TRBV5-1 and TRBJ1-5; tentative D call: TRBD1 (5 bases). CDR3 DNA sequence: TGCGCCAGCAGCTTGGAGGGGAGGGAGCAGCCCCAGCATTTT. It codes for CASSLEGREQPQHF.